One sample yielded the 22 T cell receptor beta chains listed below, sequenced in a study of cytomegalovirus exposure and HLA in healthy donors. PCR used 60 Vbeta primers and 13 Jbeta primers. Assay used: immunoSEQ multiplex PCR; TCRdb lists only in-frame clones, some missing. The sample lists fewer than 250,000 clones; about 80% were seen once. The sequencing sample was made of PBMCs. The receptor set was obtained from a man aged 18 to 30 in good health and CMV-seronegative.

The chain uses TRBV19 and TRBJ1-2; 8 bases line up with TRBD1. The germline CDR1 and CDR2 sequences are LNHDA and SQIVND (reference sequence). Trimming took 4 bases from V and 4 from J; bases not matched to a gene: 8. The CDR3 runs 15 residues. DNA of the CDR3: TGTGCCAGTAGTACCCGACAGGGGTGGCTCTATGGCTACACCTTC. Translation: CASSTRQGWLYGYTF.

This clone was seen more than once but under ten times. The J gene is TRBJ2-2, the V gene TRBV2; perhaps TRBD1 as D (6 bases). From germline, CDR1 is SNHLY and CDR2 FYNNEI. CDR3 length: 15 amino acids. With 10 bases removed from V and 2 bases from J, the gap between germline ends came to 17 bases. The CDR3 nucleotides read TGTGCCACCCTCCCCGGGACACAAAACACCGGGGAGCTGTTTTTT. Its translation is CATLPGTQNTGELFF.

V usage is TRBV5-6 and J usage is TRBJ2-2; D is undetermined. This CDR3 has 15 amino acids. Deletions cut 0 bases from V and 0 bases from J, with 6 bases between. CDR1 and CDR2 (germline): SGHDT, YYEEEE. CDR3 amino acids: CASSLGATNTGELFF. CDR3 sequence (DNA): TGTGCCAGCAGCTTGGGGGCGACGAACACCGGGGAGCTGTTTTTT.

This clone was detected only once. The chain recombines TRBV5-4 with TRBJ1-2; unclear D gene. Per the germline V gene, CDR1 is SGHNT and CDR2 is YYREEE (reference sequence). V was trimmed by 5 bases and J by 6 bases, leaving 14 bases between them. The CDR3 sequence is 13 residues long. CDR3 in DNA: TGTGCCAGCAGTACTCCCGGGTGGGATGGCTACACCTTC. Translation gives CASSTPGWDGYTF.

This chain links TRBV2 with TRBJ2-7, with TRBD1 matching over 8 bases. Germline values: CDR1 SNHLY, CDR2 FYNNEI. The junction had 4 bases not matched to a gene; V was cut back by 6 bases and J by 0 bases. The CDR3 loop spans 14 amino acids. CDR3 DNA sequence: TGTGCCAGCAGGGACAGGGTGCTCTCCTACGAGCAGTACTTC. The encoded protein is CASRDRVLSYEQYF. Looking up the rest from reference TRBV2 and TRBJ2-7 gives the full variable domain: EPEVTQTPSHQVTQMGQEVILRCVPISNHLYFYWYRQILGQKVEFLVSFYNNEISEKSEIFDDQFSVERPDGSNFTLKIRSTKLEDSAMYFCASRDRVLSYEQYFGPGTRLTVT.

The V and J genes are TRBV9 and TRBJ2-1; TRBD1 agrees at 10 bases. Per germline, CDR1 SGDLS and CDR2 YYNGEE. This CDR3 region has 13 residues. V was clipped by 4 bases and J by 6 bases; unmatched bases: 1. The CDR3 sequence is CASSRTGGNEQFF. Written as DNA, the CDR3 is TGTGCCAGCAGCAGGACAGGGGGCAATGAGCAGTTCTTC.

The chain links TRBV30 to TRBJ2-7, with 8 bases fitting TRBD1. The germline CDR1 and CDR2 sequences are GTSNPN and SVGIG (reference sequence). Trimming removed 5 bases from V and 4 bases from J; junction bases left unmatched: 10. This CDR3 is built from 14 residues. The CDR3 sequence: CAWFPGQGGYEQYF. CDR3 bases: TGTGCCTGGTTCCCTGGACAGGGTGGATACGAGCAGTACTTC.

The gene calls are TRBV5-1 and TRBJ2-7, with unresolved D. The CDR3 sequence is 13 residues long. V gave up 5 bases and J gave up 7 bases, with 16 bases separating them. Germline lookup yields CDR1 SGHRS and CDR2 YFSETQ. The CDR3 coding sequence is TGCGCCAGCAGTATTAGTAGCTCTGGGGAGCAGTACTTC. Its translation: CASSISSSGEQYF.

This clone was observed a handful of times. J is TRBJ2-1 and V is TRBV19, with D hard to call. CDR1 is LNHDA and CDR2 is SQIVND in the germline V gene (reference sequence). Trimming stripped 4 bases from V and 0 bases from J, with 13 bases between. The CDR3 length is 16 residues. For the CDR3, the DNA is TGTGCCAGTAGTAAAACTGCGGCAGACTCCTACAATGAGCAGTTCTTC. This gives the protein CASSKTAADSYNEQFF.

Concerning this clone itself: Within the sample, other DNA sequences also encode this same CDR3. V gene TRBV28 combines with J gene TRBJ2-7; D remains unclear. The germline V gene encodes CDR1 MDHEN and CDR2 SYDVKM. V was pared by 3 bases and J by 3 bases, with 3 bases between. This CDR3 has 11 amino acids. The CDR3: CASSFRYEQYF. Here the CDR3 DNA reads TGTGCCAGCAGTTTCCGCTACGAGCAGTACTTC.

This chain connects TRBV6-1 to TRBJ2-5; tentatively, D is TRBD2 (5 bases). V lost 6 bases, J lost 4 bases, and 15 bases lay in between. There are 14 residues in the CDR3. Germline CDR1 is MNHNS and CDR2 is SASEGT. DNA of the CDR3: TGTGCCAGCAGGATTCGGGGTCCGGGAGAGACCCAGTACTTC. Translating gives CASRIRGPGETQYF.

The J gene is TRBJ2-3, the V gene TRBV2; weak D call: TRBD2 (5 bases). The germline gives CDR1 SNHLY, CDR2 FYNNEI. Trimming took off 8 bases at V and 2 bases at J, with 14 bases between the two ends. The CDR3 consists of 14 residues. CDR3 protein: CASGELVLTDTQYF. The CDR3 DNA reads TGTGCCAGCGGGGAACTAGTCCTCACAGATACGCAGTATTTT.

CDR3 coding DNA: TGCAGTTTTAACCTCGGGGGTACGCAGTATTTT. Its protein product is CSFNLGGTQYF. This chain joins TRBV20-1 and TRBJ2-3; the D gene is possibly TRBD2 (6 bases). Trimming took off 8 bases at V and 8 bases at J, with 14 bases between the two ends. Germline V gives CDR1 DFQATT, CDR2 SNEGSKA (reference sequence). This CDR3 is built from 11 residues.

V and J are TRBV2 and TRBJ1-1; 7 bases are a match to TRBD1. Germline-derived CDR1 and CDR2 are SNHLY and FYNNEI. Trimming removed 5 bases from V and 1 base from J; junction bases left unmatched: 7. The CDR3 totals 15 residues. Here the CDR3 DNA reads TGTGCCAGCAGTCCCCGCGACAGGGAGAACACTGAAGCTTTCTTT. This gives the protein CASSPRDRENTEAFF.

J is TRBJ2-3 and V is TRBV10-3; 12 nucleotides match TRBD2. From germline, CDR1 is ENHRY and CDR2 SYGVKD. The CDR3 totals 18 residues. Trimming removed 8 bases from V and 0 bases from J; junction bases left unmatched: 12. CDR3 sequence reads: CAISSGLAGTSSTDTQYF. The DNA of the CDR3 is TGTGCCATCTCGTCGGGACTAGCGGGTACCTCTAGCACAGATACGCAGTATTTT.

The CDR3 nucleotides read TGTGCCAGCAGTGGGGTTAGCGCCCAAGAGACCCAGTACTTC. This codes for CASSGVSAQETQYF. V is TRBV2 and J is TRBJ2-5; the D gene is possibly TRBD2 (5 bases). The germline V gene has CDR1 SNHLY and CDR2 FYNNEI. V lost 4 bases and J 1 base, leaving 10 bases between the germline ends. The CDR3 is 14 amino acids.

The chain combines TRBV18 with TRBJ2-7; 8 bases align to TRBD2. The germline CDR1 and CDR2 sequences are KGHSH and LQKENI. With 4 bases clipped from V and 0 bases from J, the junction kept 8 bases outside the gene matches. The length of the CDR3 is 16 residues. The CDR3, as DNA: TGTGCCAGCTCACTTTTCTCCAGCGGGAGCTCCTACGAGCAGTACTTC. Its translation: CASSLFSSGSSYEQYF.

The rearrangement links TRBV6-1 to TRBJ2-3; TRBD2 matches 10 bases. This CDR3 contains 16 residues. V lost 1 base and J lost 4; bases outside the gene matches: 5. CDR1 and CDR2 (germline): MNHNS, SASEGT. In DNA, the CDR3 is TGTGCCAGCAGTGAAGTAAGCGGGAGGGTCCCAGATACGCAGTATTTT. Translating it yields CASSEVSGRVPDTQYF.

The rearrangement links TRBV5-6 to TRBJ2-3; maybe TRBD2 (5 bases). CDR1 is SGHDT and CDR2 is YYEEEE in the germline V gene. The CDR3 is made up of 13 amino acids. The V end lost 0 bases, the J end lost 5 bases, and 7 bases lay between the germline ends. The CDR3 loop is CASSLGRGDTQYF. DNA for the CDR3: TGTGCCAGCAGCTTGGGTCGGGGAGATACGCAGTATTTT.

This clone showed up just once. V is TRBV29-1 and J is TRBJ2-7; D might be TRBD2 (5 bases). The ends were cut back, 1 base at V and 0 bases at J, with 7 bases in the middle. Per the germline V gene, CDR1 is SQVTM and CDR2 is ANQGSEA. The CDR3 sequence is 13 residues long. Here the CDR3 reads CSVEGGPSYEQYF. CDR3 nucleotide sequence: TGCAGCGTTGAAGGCGGGCCCTCCTACGAGCAGTACTTC.

The genes are TRBV2 and TRBJ1-2, with D maybe TRBD1 (5 bases). Per germline, CDR1 SNHLY and CDR2 FYNNEI. CDR3 length: 14 amino acids. V lost 6 bases to trimming and J lost 8 bases, with 19 bases between them. This CDR3 is CASRARGASYGYTF. As DNA, the CDR3 is TGTGCCAGCAGAGCGCGCGGGGCTTCCTACGGCTACACCTTC.

The V gene is TRBV28, the J gene TRBJ1-5; 10 bases are shared with TRBD1. Trimming took 5 bases from V and 3 from J; bases not matched to a gene: 7. The CDR3 consists of 16 residues. From germline, CDR1 is MDHEN and CDR2 SYDVKM. CDR3 in DNA: TGTGCCAGCAGTCCCGGGACAGGGGTGGCCAATCAGCCCCAGCATTTT. Translated: CASSPGTGVANQPQHF.